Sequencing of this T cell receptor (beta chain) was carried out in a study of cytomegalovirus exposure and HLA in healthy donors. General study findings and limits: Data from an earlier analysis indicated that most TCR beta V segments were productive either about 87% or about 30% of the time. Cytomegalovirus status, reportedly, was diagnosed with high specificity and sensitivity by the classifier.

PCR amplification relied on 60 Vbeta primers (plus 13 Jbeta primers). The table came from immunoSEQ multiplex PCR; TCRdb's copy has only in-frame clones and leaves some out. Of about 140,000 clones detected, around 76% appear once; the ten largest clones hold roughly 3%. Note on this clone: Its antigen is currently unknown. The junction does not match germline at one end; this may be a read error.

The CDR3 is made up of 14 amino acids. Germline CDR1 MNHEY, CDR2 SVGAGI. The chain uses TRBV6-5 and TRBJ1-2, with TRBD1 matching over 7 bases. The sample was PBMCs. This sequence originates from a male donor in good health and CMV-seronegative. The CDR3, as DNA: TGTGCCAGCAGTTATGGGGGACAGAACTATGGCTACCCCTTC. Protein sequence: CASSYGGQNYGYPF.